This TCR beta chain was identified during a study of T cell repertoires in cytomegalovirus infection. Study in general: Shared public TCR beta signatures pointed to both CMV infection and a matching HLA type.

Each CDR3 protein gets one entry after TCRdb re-called the reads with MiXCR. The sample holds some 180,000 distinct CDR3 sequences, 17% seen once. General study findings and limits: HLA-C-restricted CMV-specific TCR beta clonotypes prevailed in the ex vivo response. Adding up the frequency of public TCR beta families identified people who carried CMV plus the relevant HLA.

Points on this clonotype: Its matching antigen is unknown.

Germline V gives CDR1 MGHRA, CDR2 YSYEKL. This CDR3 region has 15 residues. The ends were cut back, 2 bases at V and 3 bases at J, with 12 bases in the middle. This receptor was taken from a human donor in good health (CMV status not recorded). Some clones in this sample may be carry-over from other donors' samples. The V gene is TRBV4-1, the J gene TRBJ2-3; weak D call: TRBD2 (6 bases). Sample: CD8+ T cells from PBMCs. CDR3: CASSQYLRGTDTQYF. The CDR3 DNA sequence: TGCGCCAGCAGCCAATACTTACGGGGGACAGATACGCAGTATTTT.